The rows below give T cell receptor beta chains drawn from one sample of a study of cytomegalovirus exposure and HLA in healthy donors. Profiling relied on immunoSEQ multiplex PCR, and the TCRdb table lists in-frame clones only, not all of them. Of about 140,000 clones listed, over 60% are singletons. Sequencing used PBMCs. The receptor set was obtained from a man aged 30 to 39 in good health and CMV-seronegative. Both conserved end residues are part of each CDR3. A D gene is named only where the DNA matches it firmly. Only part of the rows carry a size: once, few, many, or a class if the clone is expanded.

cdr3_nt	cdr3_aa	j_call	v_call	d_call	clone_size
TGCGCCAGCAGCCCGGTAAACACTGAAGCTTTCTTT	CASSPVNTEAFF	TRBJ1-1	TRBV5-1	NA	NA
TGTGCCAGCAGCGGCTCAGGGCCAGGGGCCAACGTCCTGACTTTC	CASSGSGPGANVLTF	TRBJ2-6	TRBV2	NA	NA
TGTGCCAGTAGTATAACGGCGGGAGGTACCTACAATGAGCAGTTCTTC	CASSITAGGTYNEQFF	TRBJ2-1	TRBV19	TRBD2	NA
TGTGCCAGCAGCTTTGGAGGTAAAAGGACTAGGGCGAGGGAGCAGTACTTC	CASSFGGKRTRAREQYF	TRBJ2-7	TRBV5-6	TRBD2	NA
TGTGCCAGCAGTCCTACTAGCGGGAGAGGGTACAATGAGCAGTTCTTC	CASSPTSGRGYNEQFF	TRBJ2-1	TRBV6-6	TRBD2	NA
TGCAGCGGTTCGGGGGCTAGCGGCCTAACCGATACGCAGTATTTT	CSGSGASGLTDTQYF	TRBJ2-3	TRBV29-1	NA	few
TGTGCCACTCACCTCGGGAACGGCTTTAACTATGGCTACACCTTC	CATHLGNGFNYGYTF	TRBJ1-2	TRBV6-5	NA	NA
TGCGCCAGCTCCCCTCCACTAGCGGATGCGGATACGCAGTATTTT	CASSPPLADADTQYF	TRBJ2-3	TRBV5-1	TRBD2	NA
TGCAGCGTAACCCCGGGCGGGCGAACCTCGCAGTATTTT	CSVTPGGRTSQYF	TRBJ2-3	TRBV29-1	NA	NA
TGTGCCAGCAGCTTACGACTAGCGGGTACGGGAGATACGCAGTATTTT	CASSLRLAGTGDTQYF	TRBJ2-3	TRBV11-2	TRBD2	NA
TGTGCCAGCAGTGGGCGGACAGGGAAGGATCAGCCCCAGCATTTT	CASSGRTGKDQPQHF	TRBJ1-5	TRBV28	TRBD1	few
TGTGCCAGCTCACCATTTGGCGGGGGCCCATATAATGAAAAACTGTTTTTT	CASSPFGGGPYNEKLFF	TRBJ1-4	TRBV18	NA	NA
TGTGCCAGCAGCTTGTTCCGACAGATCAATCAGCCCCAGCATTTT	CASSLFRQINQPQHF	TRBJ1-5	TRBV5-8	NA	few
TGTGCTAGCAGCTTGGGACAGGGGGTAGACGAGCAGTACTTC	CASSLGQGVDEQYF	TRBJ2-7	TRBV7-7	TRBD1	NA
TGTGCCAGCAGCTCGGGGACTAGGGTAGAGACCCAGTACTTC	CASSSGTRVETQYF	TRBJ2-5	TRBV11-2	TRBD2	NA
TGTGCCAGAAGCACAGATAGACTAGCGGGAGATACGCAGTATTTT	CARSTDRLAGDTQYF	TRBJ2-3	TRBV5-3	TRBD2	NA
TGCGCCAGCAGCTTGGCGGACAGGGAGCAGTTCTTC	CASSLADREQFF	TRBJ2-1	TRBV5-1	TRBD1	NA
TGTGCCAGCAGTGCCGGGGGGGGCGGGGCTCCCTACGAGCAGTACTTC	CASSAGGGGAPYEQYF	TRBJ2-7	TRBV6-1	TRBD2	NA
TGTGCCAGCAGCTTTCGGGACAGGGAATACGAGCAGTACTTC	CASSFRDREYEQYF	TRBJ2-7	TRBV7-2	TRBD1	NA
TGCGCCAGCAGCTCAGACAGGGGACAAGAGACCCAGTACTTC	CASSSDRGQETQYF	TRBJ2-5	TRBV5-1	TRBD1	NA
TGTGCCTGGAGTGGTGACAGGGTAACAGATACGCAGTATTTT	CAWSGDRVTDTQYF	TRBJ2-3	TRBV30	TRBD1	few
TGTGCCAGCAGCGCCCGCGGGACAGGGTACACCTACGAGCAGTACTTC	CASSARGTGYTYEQYF	TRBJ2-7	TRBV9	TRBD1	NA
TGTGCCAGCTCACCACTGGGCAGCCCGGGGACTGAAGCTTTCTTT	CASSPLGSPGTEAFF	TRBJ1-1	TRBV18	NA	NA
TGTGCCAGCAGTTACTCTGCGGGTGGGCACAATGAGCAGTTCTTC	CASSYSAGGHNEQFF	TRBJ2-1	TRBV6-5	NA	NA
TGCGCCAGCAGCTTGTTGATGGGACTAGCTGGTTACAATGAGCAGTTCTTC	CASSLLMGLAGYNEQFF	TRBJ2-1	TRBV5-1	TRBD2	NA
TGTGCCAGCGGCGGGACAGGGAATTACAATGAGCAGTTCTTC	CASGGTGNYNEQFF	TRBJ2-1	TRBV5-6	TRBD1	NA
TGCGCCAGCAGCTTTGACAGGGGCTATGGCTACACCTTC	CASSFDRGYGYTF	TRBJ1-2	TRBV5-1	TRBD1	NA
TGTGCCAGCAGTTTCGAGGGAGGCTATGGCTACACCTTC	CASSFEGGYGYTF	TRBJ1-2	TRBV27	NA	NA
TGTGCCAGCATCACCCGAGAGGTGGCAGGGTGGGTCTTC	CASITREVAGWVF	TRBJ2-1	TRBV7-9	NA	few
TGTGCCAGCAGCTTGGGACATACGAACACCGGGGAGCTGTTTTTT	CASSLGHTNTGELFF	TRBJ2-2	TRBV5-4	NA	NA
TGTGCCAGCAGTTACTCGAAACAGTACCAAGAGACCCAGTACTTC	CASSYSKQYQETQYF	TRBJ2-5	TRBV6-5	NA	few
TGTGCCAGCAGTCCGGACTATATCGAGCAGTACTTC	CASSPDYIEQYF	TRBJ2-7	TRBV28	NA	few
TGCGCCAGCAGCGAATCTTACCCGGGGTACACTGAAGCTTTCTTT	CASSESYPGYTEAFF	TRBJ1-1	TRBV4-1	NA	once
TGTGCCAGCAGCAAAGGGACGGGACAGGGCTTTGCTGGCTACACCTTC	CASSKGTGQGFAGYTF	TRBJ1-2	TRBV21-1	NA	NA
TGTGCCAGCAGCCCTGTGGGCCCGACAGCAACTAATGAAAAACTGTTTTTT	CASSPVGPTATNEKLFF	TRBJ1-4	TRBV5-4	NA	NA